The entry below describes one T cell receptor beta chain. Its antigen is still unknown. It has no much larger one-base neighbor in the sample; base qualities were not kept. Taken from about 2-4 cm away from the tumor, the adjacent normal breast tissue was rinsed with PBS and kept in prechilled RNAlater. Because normal breast tissue has high lipid content and low cell density, roughly 90-320 mg of normal breast tissue was often needed to obtain enough DNA. The study profiled bulk TCR beta-chain repertoires in matched peripheral blood, tumor and adjacent normal breast tissue taken from fewer than 20 patients with early-stage breast cancer. The Qiagen AllPrep DNA/RNA Mini kit was used for genomic DNA extraction. The data are from a study of early stage breast cancer tumors (dated by TCRdb to the late 2010s). Concerning the study at large: Of the approximately 15 invasive breast tumors, roughly 12 were found to be estrogen receptor-positive, progesterone receptor-positive and HER2-negative. The samples as a whole yielded a few million detected templates, corresponding to about 1 million unique clonotypes. Of the roughly 12 ER+/PR+/HER2- tumors, eight were classified as invasive ductal carcinomas and four as invasive lobular carcinomas. On average, each sample had about 9.9-fold read coverage.

Every sample was amplified as two independent genomic DNA replicates, using approximately 550 ng for blood and about 1.4 ug for tumor or normal breast. Following the manufacturer's instructions, the ImmunoSeq Intro kit was used to carry out TCRB sequencing on genomic DNA. Multiplex PCR was run for around 33 cycles using proprietary primers and spike-in control sequences for absolute quantification. Single-end 150-bp reads were used to sequence an 87-bp fragment covering the CDR3 and the flanking V and J genes. Seven samples, with two replicates for each sample, were multiplexed per lane of an Illumina MiSeq using version 3.0 chemistry. Per the source publication's procedure: Raw data were processed with the vendor's proprietary pipeline, and both replicates were merged into a single result per sample. A clonotype was defined as productive rearrangements that share the same V-gene family, CDR3 amino acid sequence and J-gene segment. Clonality was computed as 1 minus the normalized Shannon entropy (Pielou evenness) of TCRB abundances. To estimate T cell density, the total number of templates was divided by the input cell count, which was inferred from how much DNA went in. Recon, run with its default parameters, was used to estimate overall repertoire diversity and clonality. A clonotype counted as tumor-enriched if its abundance in tumor exceeded 0.1% and was at least 32-fold higher than its abundance in normal breast. TCRdb carries this immuneACCESS record with in-frame sequences only. Its versions omit some clonotypes, under half of them owing to an unresolved V gene in the studies checked, with the rest unexplained. That table supplies the V and J calls and clone size; D and trimming were determined from the DNA. The sample profile shows under 2,000 clones; about 76% of them were found once. The ten largest clones take up approximately 8.4% of the sample.

Points the paper makes about the study in general: Because the cohort was small, analysis by tumor subtype was not possible. Sequencing bulk genomic DNA from unsorted cells could not capture chain pairing or functional markers like CD4, CD8 and FOXP3. Greater similarity was observed between blood and normal breast repertoires than between blood and tumor repertoires, and tumor was distinguished from normal in about 85% of the 16 patients when each tissue was compared with blood. Enriched TCRB sequences shared across patients were found to be mostly commonly generated sequences that were unlikely to play an important role in the tumor microenvironment. Compared with adjacent normal breast tissue, tumors had around 2.5-fold higher T cell density and higher clonality.

Looking up the germline V gene (reference sequence) yields CDR1 MNHNY and CDR2 SVGAGI. From the cysteine through the phenylalanine, the CDR3 covers 16 amino acids. This entry keeps only the CDR3 DNA: 48 bases, framed from base 1. For this chain, trimming is 5 bases at the V end and 9 bases at the J end, and the number of junction bases without a gene match is 13. The sample was normal breast tissue next to the tumor. The clonotype was recovered from a person between 70 and 80 years old with breast cancer. Here the chain combines TRBV6-6 and TRBJ2-7; 13 of the junction bases match TRBD2. The DNA is as follows: TGTGCCAGCAGTCTCCTAGGACTAGCGGGGGCCCCGGGGCAGTACTTC. This translates into CASSLLGLAGAPGQYF.